This TCR beta chain came from a study of naive and memory T cell subsets. From the second PCR step, alpha and beta chains were amplified apart. CD8 T cells were positively selected from what remained after CD4 positive selection. Both TRBC1 and TRBC2 were covered by a beta constant-region primer of two equimolar oligonucleotides. Nested alpha and beta constant-region primers with the SP2 primer drove four PCR rounds on ligated cDNA. A 12-nucleotide UMI and the SP2 primer were added to the cDNA 3' end by oligonucleotide ligation. TCRdb ran MiXCR on the UMI-ligation and nested PCR reads and lists one entry per CDR3 protein. The data show about 150,000 distinct CDR3 sequences, with 22% seen just once and 0.085% to 0.11% held by the top ten. This clonotype has more than one count but fewer than ten. The antigen is undetermined. This CDR3 comprises 11 residues. In germline, CDR1 is MNHEY, CDR2 SVGEGT. V was trimmed by 6 bases and J by 5 bases, leaving 7 bases between them.

Overall study findings and caveats: Especially in CD8 cells, naive repertoires contained a few larger clonotypes, possibly CD45RA-re-expressing memory cells. Clonotypes here are unpaired alpha or beta chain sequences.

Sequenced: naive CD4+ T cells from blood. The rearrangement uses TRBV6-2 or TRBV6-3 and TRBJ1-1, with D perhaps TRBD1 (5 bases). This TCR came from a human donor in good health. CDR3 nucleotides: TGTGCCAGCAGGCAGGGTACTGAAGCTTTCTTT. This encodes CASRQGTEAFF.